This T cell receptor (beta chain) was observed in a study of resident and recirculating memory T cells in vitiligo. Using immunoSEQ multiplex PCR, the repertoire was profiled, and TCRdb retains in-frame clones only, with some absent. Here the sample spans 70,000 to 95,000 clones, 92% being singletons. General study points: No unique dominant TCR clone was found in vitiligo lesions.

This CDR3 is built from 15 residues. Germline V gene sequence: CDR1 MNHEY, CDR2 SMNVEV (reference sequence). Note on this clone: Its antigen is still unknown. The germline gene is not matched at one end of the junction; a read error may be the cause.

This receptor was taken from a male donor with vitiligo. V gene TRBV27 combines with J gene TRBJ1-5, with 11 bases aligning to TRBD1. Source material: blood. CDR3 sequence: CASSSGTGGYQLQHF. Here the CDR3 DNA reads TGTGCCAGCAGTTCCGGGACAGGGGGATATCAGCTCCAGCATTTT.